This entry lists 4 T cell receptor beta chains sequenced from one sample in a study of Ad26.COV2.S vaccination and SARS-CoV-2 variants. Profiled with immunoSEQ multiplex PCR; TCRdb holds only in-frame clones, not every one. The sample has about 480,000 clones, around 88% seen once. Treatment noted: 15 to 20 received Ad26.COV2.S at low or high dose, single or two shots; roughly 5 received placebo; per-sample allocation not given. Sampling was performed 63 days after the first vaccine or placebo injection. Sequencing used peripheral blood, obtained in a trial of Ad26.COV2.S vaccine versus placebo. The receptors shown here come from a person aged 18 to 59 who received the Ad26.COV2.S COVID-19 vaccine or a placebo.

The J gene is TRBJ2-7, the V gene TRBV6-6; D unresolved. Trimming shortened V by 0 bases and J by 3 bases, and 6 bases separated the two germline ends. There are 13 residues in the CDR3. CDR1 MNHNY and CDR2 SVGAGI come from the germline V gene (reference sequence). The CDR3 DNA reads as TGTGCCAGCAGTTACTCGAAAATCTACGAGCAGTACTTC. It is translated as CASSYSKIYEQYF.

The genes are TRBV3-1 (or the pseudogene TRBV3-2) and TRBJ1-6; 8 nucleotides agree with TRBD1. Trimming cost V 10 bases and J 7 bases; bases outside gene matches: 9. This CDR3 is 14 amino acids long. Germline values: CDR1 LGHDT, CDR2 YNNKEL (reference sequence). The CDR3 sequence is CATRAGGTNSPLHF. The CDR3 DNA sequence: TGTGCCACCCGGGCAGGGGGCACAAATTCACCCCTCCACTTT.

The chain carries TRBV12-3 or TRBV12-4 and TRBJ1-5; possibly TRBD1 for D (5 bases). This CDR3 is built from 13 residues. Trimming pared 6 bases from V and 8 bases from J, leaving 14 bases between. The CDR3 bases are TGTGCCAGCAGCCGACAGCTTGAGAAGCCCCAGCATTTT. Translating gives CASSRQLEKPQHF.

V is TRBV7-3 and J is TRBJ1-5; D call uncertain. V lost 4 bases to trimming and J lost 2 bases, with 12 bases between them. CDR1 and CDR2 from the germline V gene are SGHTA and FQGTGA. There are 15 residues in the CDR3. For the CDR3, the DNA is TGTGCCAGCAGCTCTGTCGGGAGGGGCAATCAGCCCCAGCATTTT. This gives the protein CASSSVGRGNQPQHF.